A selection of T cell receptor beta chains follows, all from one sample in a study of response to subunit inactivated influenza vaccine. One entry per CDR3 protein, called by TCRdb with MiXCR from the RT-PCR reads. Among 560,000 or so distinct CDR3 sequences listed, less than 8% were seen once. This specimen consisted of PBMCs from blood, obtained about 23 months after vaccination. Receptors were obtained from a man between 45 and 75 years old who received an inactivated influenza vaccine. Each CDR3 is given with its conserved first and last residue. A D gene is named only where the DNA matches it firmly. Clone size appears in some rows only: once, few, many, or a class for an expanded clone.

D	V	J	size	CDR3	DNA
NA	TRBV25-1	TRBJ1-4	many	CASSPNLGGNEKLFF	TGTGCCAGCAGTCCGAATTTAGGGGGGAATGAAAAACTGTTTTTT
TRBD2	TRBV20-1	TRBJ2-3	NA	CSARDTRLAGITDTQYF	TGCAGTGCTAGAGATACCCGACTAGCGGGGATCACAGATACGCAGTATTTT
NA	TRBV12-3/TRBV12-4	TRBJ2-3	NA	CASSFTTAQYF	TGTGCCAGCAGTTTTACTACTGCGCAGTATTTT
TRBD2	TRBV20-1	TRBJ2-5	few	CSAYGLAGIQETQYF	TGCAGTGCTTACGGACTAGCGGGGATCCAAGAGACCCAGTACTTC
NA	TRBV28	TRBJ1-2	NA	CASSLPGLRAGYTF	TGTGCCAGCAGTCTGCCGGGACTTAGGGCGGGCTACACCTTC
TRBD2	TRBV6-2/TRBV6-3	TRBJ2-2	NA	CASCLGLAGVGELFF	TGTGCCAGCTGCCTGGGACTAGCGGGGGTCGGGGAGCTGTTTTTT
TRBD1	TRBV6-1	TRBJ2-2	few	CASTHRGLGTGELFF	TGTGCCAGCACCCACAGGGGGCTGGGCACCGGGGAGCTGTTTTTT
TRBD1	TRBV5-6	TRBJ2-5	NA	CASSNDRGQETQYF	TGTGCCAGCAGCAATGACAGGGGTCAAGAGACCCAGTACTTC
TRBD2	TRBV7-8	TRBJ2-7	few	CASSLAGAGNYEQYF	TGTGCCAGCAGCTTAGCCGGAGCGGGGAACTACGAGCAGTACTTC
NA	TRBV12-3/TRBV12-4	TRBJ2-3	NA	CASSLGPGSEGTQYF	TGTGCCAGCAGTTTAGGGCCCGGGTCCGAGGGTACGCAGTATTTT
NA	TRBV12-3/TRBV12-4	TRBJ2-3	medium-sized	CASSLRQEITDTQYF	TGTGCCAGCAGTTTGAGACAGGAGATCACAGATACGCAGTATTTT
TRBD2	TRBV2	TRBJ2-1	few	CASSEGGGSSYNEQFF	TGTGCCAGCAGTGAAGGCGGGGGGAGCTCCTACAATGAGCAGTTCTTC
TRBD2	TRBV4-1	TRBJ2-1	many	CASSQVAGSYNEQFF	TGCGCCAGCAGCCAAGTAGCGGGATCCTACAATGAGCAGTTCTTC
NA	TRBV20-1	TRBJ1-2	many	CSARDISNYGYTF	TGCAGTGCTAGGGACATATCTAACTATGGCTACACCTTC
NA	TRBV5-1	TRBJ2-7	few	CASSFSRNGLHEQYF	TGCGCCAGCAGCTTTTCGCGGAACGGATTACACGAGCAGTACTTC
TRBD1	TRBV5-1	TRBJ1-5	many	CASSAEQGAGQPQHF	TGCGCCAGCAGCGCCGAACAGGGGGCGGGTCAGCCCCAGCATTTT
NA	TRBV10-3	TRBJ1-2	NA	CAIREGSNYGYTF	TGTGCCATCAGAGAGGGGTCTAACTATGGCTACACCTTC
TRBD1	TRBV2	TRBJ2-5	many	CASRSGTGKETQYF	TGTGCCAGCAGATCCGGGACAGGGAAAGAGACCCAGTACTTC
NA	TRBV28	TRBJ2-7	many	CASSSPSSYEQYF	TGTGCCAGCAGCTCCCCGAGCTCCTACGAGCAGTACTTC
NA	TRBV12-3/TRBV12-4	TRBJ2-1	many	CASSPRLDEQFF	TGTGCCAGCAGCCCCCGCTTAGATGAGCAGTTCTTC
TRBD1	TRBV19	TRBJ2-7	few	CASRGQGKAGEQYF	TGTGCCAGTAGGGGACAGGGTAAGGCCGGCGAGCAGTACTTC
NA	TRBV5-1	TRBJ1-1	few	CASSRKWLGNTEAFF	TGCGCCAGCAGCCGCAAATGGCTTGGGAACACTGAAGCTTTCTTT
NA	TRBV10-3	TRBJ2-6	few	CAISDEGWGSGPLGANVLTF	TGTGCCATCAGTGACGAGGGCTGGGGTAGCGGTCCCCTCGGGGCCAACGTCCTGACTTTC
NA	TRBV7-2	TRBJ2-7	NA	CASSLVVTGPYEQYF	TGTGCCAGCAGCCTAGTTGTAACGGGGCCTTACGAGCAGTACTTC